This T cell receptor beta chain emerged from a study of T cells in Graves' hyperthyroidism and ophthalmopathy (dated by TCRdb to 2018 to 2020). At the level of the whole study: Peripheral blood samples were taken at the time of initial diagnosis, prior to any treatment. To identify distinguishing TCR V-J signatures, a discovery cohort of about a hundred patients was used, comprising 43 with Graves' ophthalmopathy and around 57 with stable Graves' hyperthyroidism. Following sampling, methimazole starting at 30 mg daily was given to hyperthyroidism patients, and high-dose intravenous methylprednisolone was given to ophthalmopathy patients. Thyroid tissue and blood T-cell repertoires from six Graves' hyperthyroidism patients were also compared in the study. The 100 discovery patients were randomly split 7:3 into training and test sets. Prospective prediction of ophthalmopathy was tested in an independent validation cohort consisting of 18 to 20 hyperthyroidism patients and some 16 patients who later progressed to ophthalmopathy. The paper describes TCR Vbeta CDR3 sequencing of around 140 peripheral blood samples, made up of under 50 ophthalmopathy patients, 70 to 75 hyperthyroidism patients and 17 progressor patients. General study outcomes and caveats: Blood samples also contained most of the expanded thyroid clonotypes (frequency above 0.001), which suggests that blood repertoires may reflect thyroid immune responses. Ophthalmopathy was separated from stable hyperthyroidism by a 13 V-J signature model, with about 86% sensitivity and roughly 81% specificity obtained in cross-validation and 80%/75% obtained in testing. No statistical method was used to set the sample size in advance, and investigators knew the group allocation. In validation, the model predicted progression to ophthalmopathy a median of 6.5 months before onset, with about 67% sensitivity and about 72% specificity.

V gives up 8 bases and J gives up 2 bases, and the segment between their germline ends measures 11 bases. Sequences SEHNR (CDR1) and FQNEAQ (CDR2) are obtained from the germline V gene (reference sequence). The CDR3 numbers 13 residues from cysteine through phenylalanine. Only CDR3 DNA remains: 39 bases, in frame from the first base. This clonotype was observed a few times. Its binding antigen is unknown. Per-nucleotide qualities are absent, and no much larger clonotype sits a single base away. The TCR beta CDR3 regions were amplified from the RNA transcripts. The first round of RT-PCR for the TCR CDR3 was performed with the HTBI primer set and the Qiagen OneStep RT-PCR kit. Libraries were constructed in a second round of multiplex PCR, after which size selection and purification were carried out. The libraries were sequenced on an Illumina HiSeq2000 using paired-end 100 bp reads. Processing in the source paper ran as follows. SOAPnuke was used to process the raw data, removing reads that contained adapters or uncalled bases, had a mean Phred below 15, or lacked an exact match to the constant primer or identifier. High-quality paired reads were merged using COPE v1.2.5, and each unique nucleotide sequence was defined as a clonotype. Clonotypes were aligned to IMGT TRBV, TRBD and TRBJ reference segments using MiTCR v1.1. The analysis included only V-J combinations with a frequency above 0.0001, which together covered over 98% of the repertoires. A TCS score was defined as the ratio between F50 (clonal expansion) and ExV (chaos), using BLOSUM62-based TCRdist between CDR3 peptides within each V-J. Welch's t-statistics and random forest reduced 500 to 650 V-J features to about 13, which were used in a naive Bayes classifier (R e1071). The public reads were run again by TCRdb, first through fastp at Q25 and then through MiXCR, and only productive beta chains were kept. Identical CDR3 protein sequences are pooled into one entry, listed with their most common genes and DNA. TCRdb assigned the V and J calls; the authors' analysis was not used. The sample records some 740,000 distinct CDR3 sequences, less than 15% of which are singletons. The top ten clones comprise 10% to 13% of the sample.

Stable Graves' hyperthyroidism was defined as the absence of progression to ophthalmopathy over 18 months of follow-up. Hyperthyroidism patients were newly diagnosed, had a disease duration of under 2 months, and were aged 18 to 65 years. Patients with uncontrolled infections, other autoimmune diseases, pregnancy or lactation were excluded. Diagnoses were based on clinical symptoms, serum thyroxine and TRAb, thyroid ultrasound and orbital computed tomography. PBMCs were isolated from approximately 10 ml of fresh peripheral blood by Ficoll-Paque density gradient centrifugation. Trizol reagent was used to extract total RNA, and RNA quality was then checked on an Agilent 2100 Bioanalyzer.

This receptor chain uses TRBV7-9 and TRBJ2-3; the D gene is possibly TRBD1, with 5 bases matching. This receptor was identified in a young woman with Graves' hyperthyroidism. Sequencing input: blood. The base sequence is TGTGCCAGCGGGGCCGGATCCACAGATACGCAGTATTTT. This translates into CASGAGSTDTQYF.